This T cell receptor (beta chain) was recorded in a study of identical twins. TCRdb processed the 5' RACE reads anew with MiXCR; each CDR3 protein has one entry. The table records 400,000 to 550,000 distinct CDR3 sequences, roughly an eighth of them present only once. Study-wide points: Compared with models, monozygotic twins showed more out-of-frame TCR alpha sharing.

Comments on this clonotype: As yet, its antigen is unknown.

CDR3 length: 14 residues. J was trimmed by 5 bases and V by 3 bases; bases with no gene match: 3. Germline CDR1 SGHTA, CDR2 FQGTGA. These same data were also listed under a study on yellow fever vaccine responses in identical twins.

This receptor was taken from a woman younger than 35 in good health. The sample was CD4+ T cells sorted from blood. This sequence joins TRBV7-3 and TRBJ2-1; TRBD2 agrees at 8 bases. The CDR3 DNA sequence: TGTGCCAGCAGCTTCCCGGGGGGGGACAATGAGCAGTTCTTC. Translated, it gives CASSFPGGDNEQFF. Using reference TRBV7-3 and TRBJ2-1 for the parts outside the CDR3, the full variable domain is GAGVSQTPSNKVTEKGKYVELRCDPISGHTALYWYRQSLGQGPEFLIYFQGTGAADDSGLPNDRFFAVRPEGSVSTLKIQRTERGDSAVYLCASSFPGGDNEQFFGPGTRLTVL.